Described below is a single T cell receptor beta chain sequence and its context. Germline CDR1 PRHDT, CDR2 FYEKMQ (reference sequence). V was trimmed by 5 bases and J by 5 bases, leaving 15 bases between them. CDR3 length equals 14 residues. Authors' methods: Amplification with reference gene primers provided the estimates of nucleated cell counts. Assay: immunoSEQ multiplex PCR; the TCRdb copy retains only in-frame clones and omits some. The V and J calls and clone size come from that table; D and trimming were worked out from the DNA. The sample includes fewer than 400,000 clones, 85% seen only once; the top ten take about 3.6%. This sample was taken from a study of blood T cell repertoires in COVID-19. At the level of the study: COVID-19 samples from acute and convalescent phases originated in the United States, Italy and Spain. PBMCs, B-cell-depleted T cells, or T cells were the source of the cDNA or gDNA that made up the material.

The sample comprised peripheral blood. The V gene is TRBV13, the J gene TRBJ2-5; possibly TRBD2 for D (5 bases). The clonotype comes from a young woman with acute or convalescent COVID-19. The CDR3 DNA is TGTGCCAGCAGCCAAGGTGGGTCGGGGGAGACCCAGTACTTC. Protein: CASSQGGSGETQYF.